This entry is about one T cell receptor beta chain. The antigen it recognizes is unknown. No clone much larger than this one lies a single base away; base qualities are absent. V is pared back by 5 bases and J by 10 bases, with 15 bases lying between the germline termini. The CDR1 and CDR2 encoded by the germline V gene are SGHVS and FQNEAQ. The cysteine opens and the phenylalanine closes a CDR3 of 14 amino acids. The sequence is cut down to CDR3 DNA, 42 bases in frame from base 1. Systemically healthy Caucasian individuals from Russia, 39 in total and aged about 6 to 95 years, were included as donors. Each donor gave ten milliliters of peripheral blood, collected into EDTA-treated Vacutainer tubes. Ficoll-Paque density-gradient centrifugation was used to isolate PBMCs, with at least 6.5 million per sample. Total RNA, at least 6 micrograms per sample, was extracted from PBMCs with Trizol reagent. For every donor, flow cytometry on a PBMC aliquot measured the percentage of naive CD45RAhigh/CD27high T cells.

These data come from a study of blood T cells in healthy people across ages (dated by TCRdb to the mid-2010s). For the wider study: In model experiments, roughly one uniquely barcoded TCR beta cDNA molecule per two T cells was captured by template switching. Using the same blood draw, the study looked at two additional independent replicas of 1 million unique cDNA reads for two donors, one aged 18 to 30 and the other aged 80 or older. Four age groups were formed from the donors: young (average about 15 years), middle-aged (just under 40), aged (around 62) and long-lived (approximately 80). Using deep sequencing normalized with unique cDNA molecular identifiers, the study measured how TCR beta repertoire diversity changes with age. On the study overall, not on this receptor specifically: Estimates of total diversity from one million sequenced T cells were regarded as lower bounds and underestimates. Since profiling was done on bulk unsorted PBMCs, naive and antigen-experienced compartments could not be conclusively compared. Because the CMV infection status of the donors was unknown, age-related changes in expanded clonotypes may potentially have been confounded. As age increased, observed TCR beta diversity per million T cells dropped in a roughly linear way, and a significant reduction was already evident by age about 40. There was a strong correlation between observed TCR beta diversity and the percentage of naive T cells measured by flow cytometry. Compared with the aged group, the long-lived group had more naive CD4+ T cells, fewer expanded clones and increased TCR diversity, suggesting age selection.

The protocol used for the library was 5' RACE. The instrument was an Illumina HiSeq 2500. The second PCR ran for about 6 to 11 cycles and used a J-beta primer mix along with a sample-barcoded 5' primer. A unique molecular identifier was introduced onto each TCR beta cDNA molecule by a template-switch 5' adaptor carrying 12 random nucleotides. At least 2.5 million CDR3-containing paired-end reads were obtained from each sample. First-strand cDNA was synthesized from all RNA with the Mint cDNA synthesis kit, primed by a TRBC-specific oligonucleotide. After uracil-DNA glycosylase treatment, a first 18-cycle PCR used universal primers M1SS and BC2_uni_R on all cDNA. The authors' analysis ran thus. For normalization, 1 million high-quality reads were randomly selected from each sample, with every read carrying a distinct molecular identifier. Reads sharing molecular identifiers were discarded rather than binned into consensus sequences. CDR3 identification, clonotype clustering and error correction used MiTCR with a Q25 quality threshold and the strictest error-elimination algorithm. A nonparametric unseen species model using Euler transformation provided a lower-bound estimate of total TCR beta diversity. TCRdb redid the processing of the public reads, applying fastp at Q25 and MiXCR, and retained in-frame beta chains. Under each unique CDR3 protein, matching rows form one entry showing the most common genes and DNA. The V and J calls and clone size are TCRdb's, not the authors'. The sample table holds some 890,000 distinct CDR3 sequences, of which 25% to 35% were seen once. In total, the top ten clones hold 10% to 13% of the sample.

A further study also used this sample, focusing on T cells of mothers and their children. As noted in the second study: The donors were nine systemically healthy Caucasian individuals, made up of three mothers and their six children. cDNA synthesis consumed the entire amount of extracted RNA, loaded at about 1.5 ug RNA in each 15 ul reaction. In the second PCR, sample barcodes and 2-4 random nucleotides were introduced via the M1S primer. Over 10 million TCR beta CDR3 reads came from each mother, compared with around 3 million reads from each child. TCR recombination output is similarly shaped by thymic selection in related and unrelated pairs, with a minor effect exerted by inherited differences. Normalized repertoire overlap was always found to be slightly, but never significantly, higher in related mother-child pairs than in unrelated mother-child pairs. No persistent microchimeric T cell clones were found, with a detection sensitivity of roughly 99 clones per million clonotypes. The study used deep NGS to compare TCR beta repertoires of mothers and children, seeking features distinguishing related mother-child pairs from unrelated individuals. The mean age was 40 +/- 4 years for the mothers and roughly 11 +/- 4 years for the children. After adapters were ligated using NEBNext reagents, the libraries underwent 100+100 nt paired-end sequencing on an Illumina HiSeq 2000. Mother and child libraries were prepared a month apart and sequenced in separate runs to prevent cross-contamination. For each donor, between roughly 450,000 and 2,100,000 distinct TCR beta clonotypes were identified. Naive TCR beta clonotypes were estimated from low-frequency clonotypes matched to each donor's FACS-determined naive share, without sorting.

The chain employs TRBV7-8 and TRBJ1-6; TRBD1 might be the D gene, on 5 matching bases. Sample: blood. This clonotype was obtained from a woman between 40 and 50 years old in good health. The sequenced DNA is TGTGCCAGCAGCCGGGACGCCGGGCGCTCACCCCTCCACTTT. The resulting protein is CASSRDAGRSPLHF.